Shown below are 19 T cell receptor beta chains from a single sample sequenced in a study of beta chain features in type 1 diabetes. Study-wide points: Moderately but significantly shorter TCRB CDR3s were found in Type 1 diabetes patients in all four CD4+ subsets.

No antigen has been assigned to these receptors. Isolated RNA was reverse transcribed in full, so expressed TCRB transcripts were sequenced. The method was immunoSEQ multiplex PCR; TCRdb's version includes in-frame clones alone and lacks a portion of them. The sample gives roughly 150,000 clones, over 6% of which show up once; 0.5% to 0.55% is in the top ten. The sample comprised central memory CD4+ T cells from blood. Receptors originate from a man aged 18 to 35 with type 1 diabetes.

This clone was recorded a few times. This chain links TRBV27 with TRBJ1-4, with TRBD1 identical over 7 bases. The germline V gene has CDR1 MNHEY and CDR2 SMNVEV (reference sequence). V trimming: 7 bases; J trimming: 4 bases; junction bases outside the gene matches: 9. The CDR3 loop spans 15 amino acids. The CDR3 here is CASKGAYSLNEKLFF. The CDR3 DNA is TGTGCCAGCAAGGGGGCCTACAGCCTTAATGAAAAACTGTTTTTT.

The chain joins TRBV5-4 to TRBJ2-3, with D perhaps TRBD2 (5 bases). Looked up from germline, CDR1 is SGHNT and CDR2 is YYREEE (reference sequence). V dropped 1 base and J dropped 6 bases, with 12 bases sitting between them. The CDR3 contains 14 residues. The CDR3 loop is CASSLKAESDTQYF. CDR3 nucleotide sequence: TGTGCCAGCAGCTTGAAAGCGGAGTCTGATACGCAGTATTTT.

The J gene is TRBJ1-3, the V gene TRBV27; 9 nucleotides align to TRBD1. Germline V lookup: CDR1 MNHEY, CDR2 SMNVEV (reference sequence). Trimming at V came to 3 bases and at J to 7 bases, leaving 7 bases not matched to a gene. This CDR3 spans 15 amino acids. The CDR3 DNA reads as TGTGCCAGCAGTTTGACCGGGACAGGGAGGAACACCATATATTTT. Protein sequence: CASSLTGTGRNTIYF.

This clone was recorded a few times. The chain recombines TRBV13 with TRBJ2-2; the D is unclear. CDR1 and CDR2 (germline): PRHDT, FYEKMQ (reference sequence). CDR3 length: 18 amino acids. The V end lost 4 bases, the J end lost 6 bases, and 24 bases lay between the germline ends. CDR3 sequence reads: CASSSFDRASTVAGELFF. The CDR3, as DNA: TGTGCCAGCAGCTCCTTCGACCGAGCGAGCACGGTAGCCGGGGAGCTGTTTTTT.

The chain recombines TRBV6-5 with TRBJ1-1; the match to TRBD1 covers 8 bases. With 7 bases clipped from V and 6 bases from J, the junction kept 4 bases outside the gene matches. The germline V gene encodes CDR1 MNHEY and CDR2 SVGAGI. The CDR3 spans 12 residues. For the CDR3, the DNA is TGTGCCAGCATATTCAGGGGGCCTGAAGCTTTCTTT. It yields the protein CASIFRGPEAFF.

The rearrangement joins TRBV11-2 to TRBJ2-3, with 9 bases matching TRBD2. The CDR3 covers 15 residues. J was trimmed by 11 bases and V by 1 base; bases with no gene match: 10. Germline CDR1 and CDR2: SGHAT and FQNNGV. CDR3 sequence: CASSLVAGVLVVQYF. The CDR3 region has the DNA TGTGCCAGCAGCTTAGTAGCGGGAGTCCTCGTAGTGCAGTATTTT. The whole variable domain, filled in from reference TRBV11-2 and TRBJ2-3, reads EAGVAQSPRYKIIEKRQSVAFWCNPISGHATLYWYQQILGQGPKLLIQFQNNGVVDDSQLPKDRFSAERLKGVDSTLKIQPAKLEDSAVYLCASSLVAGVLVVQYFGPGTRLTVL.

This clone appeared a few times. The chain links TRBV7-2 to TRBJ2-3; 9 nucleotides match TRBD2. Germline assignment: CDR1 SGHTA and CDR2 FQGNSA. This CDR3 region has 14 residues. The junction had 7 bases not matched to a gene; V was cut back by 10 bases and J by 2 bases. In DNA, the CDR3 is TGTGCCACCCGACTAGCGGAATACACAGATACGCAGTATTTT. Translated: CATRLAEYTDTQYF.

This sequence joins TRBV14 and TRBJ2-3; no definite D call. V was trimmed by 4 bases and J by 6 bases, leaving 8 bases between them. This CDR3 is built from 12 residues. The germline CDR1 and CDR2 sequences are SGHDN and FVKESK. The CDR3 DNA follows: TGTGCCAGCAGCCCGACTCGGGATACGCAGTATTTT. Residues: CASSPTRDTQYF.

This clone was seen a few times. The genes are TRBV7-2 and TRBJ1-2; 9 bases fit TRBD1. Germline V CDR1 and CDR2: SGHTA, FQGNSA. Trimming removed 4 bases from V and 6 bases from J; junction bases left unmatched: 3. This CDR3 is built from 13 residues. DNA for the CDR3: TGTGCCAGCAGCTCCGGACAGGGGAATGGCTACACCTTC. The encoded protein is CASSSGQGNGYTF.

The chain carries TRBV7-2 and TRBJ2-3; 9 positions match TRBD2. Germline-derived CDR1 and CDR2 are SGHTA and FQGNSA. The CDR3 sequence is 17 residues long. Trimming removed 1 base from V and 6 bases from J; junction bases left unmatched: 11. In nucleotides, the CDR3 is TGTGCCAGCAGCTTAGTTTCGGGCGGGGGGGCCCGGGATACGCAGTATTTT. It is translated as CASSLVSGGGARDTQYF.

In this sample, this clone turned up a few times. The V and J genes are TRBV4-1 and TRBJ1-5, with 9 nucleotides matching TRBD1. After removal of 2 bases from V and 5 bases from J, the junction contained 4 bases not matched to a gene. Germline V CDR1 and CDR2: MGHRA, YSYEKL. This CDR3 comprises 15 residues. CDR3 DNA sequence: TGCGCCAGCAGCCAACTGACAGGGGGTCATCAGCCCCAGCATTTT. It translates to CASSQLTGGHQPQHF.

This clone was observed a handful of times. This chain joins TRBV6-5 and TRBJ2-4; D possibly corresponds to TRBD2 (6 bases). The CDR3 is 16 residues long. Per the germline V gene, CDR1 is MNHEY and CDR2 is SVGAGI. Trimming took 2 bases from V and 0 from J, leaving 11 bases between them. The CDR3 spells CASSYGWGVAKNIQYF. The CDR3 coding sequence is TGTGCCAGCAGTTACGGATGGGGGGTAGCCAAAAACATTCAGTACTTC.

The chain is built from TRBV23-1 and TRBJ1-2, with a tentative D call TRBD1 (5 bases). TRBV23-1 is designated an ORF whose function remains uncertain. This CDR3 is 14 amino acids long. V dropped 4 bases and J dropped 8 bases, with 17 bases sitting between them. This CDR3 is CASSPKGRRRGYTF. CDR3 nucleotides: TGCGCCAGCAGTCCCAAGGGGCGAAGGCGAGGCTACACCTTC.

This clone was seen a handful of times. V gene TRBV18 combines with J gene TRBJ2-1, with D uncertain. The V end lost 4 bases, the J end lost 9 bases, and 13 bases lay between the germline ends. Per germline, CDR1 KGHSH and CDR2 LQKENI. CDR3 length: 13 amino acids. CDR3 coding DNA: TGTGCCAGCTCACAAGTGCTTAGCACTGAGCAGTTCTTC. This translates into CASSQVLSTEQFF.

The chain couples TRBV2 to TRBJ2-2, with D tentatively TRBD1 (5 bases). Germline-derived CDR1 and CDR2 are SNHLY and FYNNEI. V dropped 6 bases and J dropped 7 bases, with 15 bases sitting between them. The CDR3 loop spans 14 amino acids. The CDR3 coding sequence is TGTGCCAGCAGCGCCGACAGAATACACGGGGAGCTGTTTTTT. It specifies CASSADRIHGELFF.

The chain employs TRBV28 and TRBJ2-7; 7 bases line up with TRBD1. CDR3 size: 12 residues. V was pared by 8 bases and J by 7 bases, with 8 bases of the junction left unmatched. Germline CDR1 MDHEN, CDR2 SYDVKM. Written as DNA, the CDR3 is TGTGCCAGCCGGGCGACAGGGCCGGAGCAGTACTTC. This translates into CASRATGPEQYF.

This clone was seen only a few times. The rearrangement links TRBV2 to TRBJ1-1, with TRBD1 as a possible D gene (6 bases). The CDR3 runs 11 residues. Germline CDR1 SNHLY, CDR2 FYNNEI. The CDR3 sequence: CLTGKRTEAFF. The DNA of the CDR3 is TGTCTAACAGGGAAAAGGACTGAAGCTTTCTTT.

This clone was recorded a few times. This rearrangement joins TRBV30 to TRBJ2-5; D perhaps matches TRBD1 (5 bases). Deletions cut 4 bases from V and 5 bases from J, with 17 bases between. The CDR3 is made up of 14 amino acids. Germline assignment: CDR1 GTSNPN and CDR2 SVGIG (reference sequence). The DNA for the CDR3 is TGTGCCTGGACACGTCCAGGGCATGGCGAGACCCAGTACTTC. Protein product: CAWTRPGHGETQYF.

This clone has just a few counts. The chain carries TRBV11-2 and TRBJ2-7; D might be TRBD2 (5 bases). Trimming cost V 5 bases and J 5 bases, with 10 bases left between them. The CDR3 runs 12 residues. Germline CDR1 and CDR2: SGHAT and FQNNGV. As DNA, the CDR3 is TGTGCCAGCAGCCTCCGGGGTGACGAGCAGTACTTC. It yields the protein CASSLRGDEQYF.